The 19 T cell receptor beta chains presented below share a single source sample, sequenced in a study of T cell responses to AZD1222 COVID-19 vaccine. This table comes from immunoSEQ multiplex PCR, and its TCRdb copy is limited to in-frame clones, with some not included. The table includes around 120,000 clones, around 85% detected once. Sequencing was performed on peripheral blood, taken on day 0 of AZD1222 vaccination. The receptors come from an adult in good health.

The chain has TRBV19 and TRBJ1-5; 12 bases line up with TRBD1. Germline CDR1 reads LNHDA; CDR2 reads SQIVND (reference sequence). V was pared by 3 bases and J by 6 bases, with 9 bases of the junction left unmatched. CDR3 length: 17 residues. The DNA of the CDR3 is TGTGCCAGTAGTATTGAAGGGGACAGGGGGCGGTTTCAGCCCCAGCATTTT. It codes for CASSIEGDRGRFQPQHF. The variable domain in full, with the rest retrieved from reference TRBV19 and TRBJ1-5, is DGGITQSPKYLFRKEGQNVTLSCEQNLNHDAMYWYRQDPGQGLRLIYYSQIVNDFQKGDIAEGYSVSREKKESFPLTVTSAQKNPTAFYLCASSIEGDRGRFQPQHFGDGTRLSIL.

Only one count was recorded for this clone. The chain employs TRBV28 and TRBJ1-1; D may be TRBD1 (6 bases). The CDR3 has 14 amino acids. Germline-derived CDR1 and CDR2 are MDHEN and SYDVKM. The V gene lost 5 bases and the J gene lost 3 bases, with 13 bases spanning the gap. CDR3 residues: CASSPDRRYTEAFF. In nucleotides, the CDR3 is TGTGCCAGCAGTCCCGACAGGCGATACACTGAAGCTTTCTTT.

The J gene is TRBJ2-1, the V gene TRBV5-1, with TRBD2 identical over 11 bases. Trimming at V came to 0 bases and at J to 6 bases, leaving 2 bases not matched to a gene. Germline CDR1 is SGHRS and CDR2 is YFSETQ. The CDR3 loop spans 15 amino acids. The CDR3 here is CASSLVSGGANEQFF. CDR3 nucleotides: TGCGCCAGCAGCTTGGTTAGCGGGGGGGCCAATGAGCAGTTCTTC.

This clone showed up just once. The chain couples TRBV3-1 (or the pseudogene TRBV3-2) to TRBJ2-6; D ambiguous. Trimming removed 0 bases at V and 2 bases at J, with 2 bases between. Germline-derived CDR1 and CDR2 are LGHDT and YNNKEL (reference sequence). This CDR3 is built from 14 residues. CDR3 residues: CASSQDPGANVLTF. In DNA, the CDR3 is TGTGCCAGCAGCCAAGACCCTGGGGCCAACGTCCTGACTTTC.

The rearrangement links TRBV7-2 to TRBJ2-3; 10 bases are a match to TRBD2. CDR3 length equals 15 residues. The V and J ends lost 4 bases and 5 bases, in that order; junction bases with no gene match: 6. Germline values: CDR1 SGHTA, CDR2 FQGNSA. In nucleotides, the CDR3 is TGTGCCAGCAGCTCAAGCGGGGGGGCGGTAGATACGCAGTATTTT. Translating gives CASSSSGGAVDTQYF.

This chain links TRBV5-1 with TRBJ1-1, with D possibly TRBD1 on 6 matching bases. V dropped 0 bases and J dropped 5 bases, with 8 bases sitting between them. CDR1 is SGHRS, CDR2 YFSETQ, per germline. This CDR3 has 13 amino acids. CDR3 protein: CASSLGRGTEAFF. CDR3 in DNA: TGCGCCAGCAGCTTGGGGAGGGGGACTGAAGCTTTCTTT.

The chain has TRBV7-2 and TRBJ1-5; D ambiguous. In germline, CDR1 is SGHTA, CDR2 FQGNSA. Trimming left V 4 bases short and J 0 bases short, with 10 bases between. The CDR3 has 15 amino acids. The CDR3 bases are TGTGCCAGCAGCTCGGGCGGTTATAGCAATCAGCCCCAGCATTTT. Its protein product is CASSSGGYSNQPQHF.

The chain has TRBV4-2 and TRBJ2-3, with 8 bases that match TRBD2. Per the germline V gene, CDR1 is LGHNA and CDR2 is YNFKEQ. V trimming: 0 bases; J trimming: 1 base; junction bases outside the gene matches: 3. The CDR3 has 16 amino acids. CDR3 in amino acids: CASSQDRAGGTDTQYF. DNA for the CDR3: TGTGCCAGCAGCCAAGATCGAGCGGGGGGCACAGATACGCAGTATTTT.

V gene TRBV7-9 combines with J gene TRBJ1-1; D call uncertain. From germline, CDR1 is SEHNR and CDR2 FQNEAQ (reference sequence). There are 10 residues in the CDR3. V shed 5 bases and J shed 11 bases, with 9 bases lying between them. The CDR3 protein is CASSGSGAFF. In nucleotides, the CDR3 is TGTGCCAGCAGCGGGTCGGGGGCTTTCTTT.

The CDR3 DNA is TGTGCCAGCAGTCCCGCAGAGGGGGCCTTTAGCACAGATACGCAGTATTTT. Protein: CASSPAEGAFSTDTQYF. This chain uses TRBV28 with TRBJ2-3, with 7 bases that match TRBD1. J lost 0 bases, V lost 5 bases, and 11 bases had no gene match. Per germline, CDR1 MDHEN and CDR2 SYDVKM. This CDR3 spans 17 amino acids. The variable domain in full, completed from reference TRBV28 and TRBJ2-3, reads DVKVTQSSRYLVKRTGEKVFLECVQDMDHENMFWYRQDPGLGLRLIYFSYDVKMKEKGDIPEGYSVSREKKERFSLILESASTNQTSMYLCASSPAEGAFSTDTQYFGPGTRLTVL.

This CDR3 reads CASSPSGGMNTEAFF. Here the CDR3 DNA reads TGTGCCAGCAGCCCCAGCGGGGGGATGAACACTGAAGCTTTCTTT. The genes are TRBV7-2 and TRBJ1-1, with a tentative D call TRBD1 (5 bases). Germline V gene data show CDR1 as SGHTA and CDR2 as FQGNSA. The V gene lost 5 bases and the J gene lost 0 bases, with 13 bases spanning the gap. CDR3 length: 15 amino acids.

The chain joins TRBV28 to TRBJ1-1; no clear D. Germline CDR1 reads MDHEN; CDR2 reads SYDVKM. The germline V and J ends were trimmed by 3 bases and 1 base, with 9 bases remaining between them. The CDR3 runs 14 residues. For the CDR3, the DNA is TGTGCCAGCAGTTTGGGGATCCCGAACACTGAAGCTTTCTTT. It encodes CASSLGIPNTEAFF.

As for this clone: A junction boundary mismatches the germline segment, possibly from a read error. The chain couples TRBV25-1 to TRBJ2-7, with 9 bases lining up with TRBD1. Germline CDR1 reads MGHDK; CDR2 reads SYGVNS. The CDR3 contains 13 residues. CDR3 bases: TGTGCCAGCAGTGGCTGGGGACAGGGAGGGACCTCCTTC. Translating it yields CASSGWGQGGTSF.

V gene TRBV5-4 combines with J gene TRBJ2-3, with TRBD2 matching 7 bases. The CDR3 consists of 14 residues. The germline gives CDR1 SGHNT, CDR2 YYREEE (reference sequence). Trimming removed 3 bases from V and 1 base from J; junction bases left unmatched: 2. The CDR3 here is CASSWGGGTDTQYF. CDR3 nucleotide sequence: TGTGCCAGCAGCTGGGGAGGGGGCACAGATACGCAGTATTTT.

CDR3 nucleotides: TGTGCCAGCAGCTGGGTTCGTTTGGCGAACACTGAAGCTTTCTTT. Its translation is CASSWVRLANTEAFF. The chain has TRBV7-9 and TRBJ1-1; D call uncertain. Germline-derived CDR1 and CDR2 are SEHNR and FQNEAQ (reference sequence). The CDR3 spans 15 residues. The germline V and J ends were trimmed by 4 bases and 1 base, with 13 bases remaining between them.

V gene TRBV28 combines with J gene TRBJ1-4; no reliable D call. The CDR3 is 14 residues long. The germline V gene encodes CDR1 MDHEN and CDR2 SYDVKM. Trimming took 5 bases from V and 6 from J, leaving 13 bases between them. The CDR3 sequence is CASSPPGSDEKLFF. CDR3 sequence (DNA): TGTGCCAGCAGTCCGCCGGGAAGCGATGAAAAACTGTTTTTT.

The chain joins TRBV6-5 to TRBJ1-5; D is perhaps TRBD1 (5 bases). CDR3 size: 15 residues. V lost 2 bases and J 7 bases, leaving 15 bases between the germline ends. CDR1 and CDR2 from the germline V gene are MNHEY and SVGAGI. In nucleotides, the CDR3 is TGTGCCAGCAGTTACGGGTGGGGGACTGACCAGCCCCAGCATTTT. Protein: CASSYGWGTDQPQHF.

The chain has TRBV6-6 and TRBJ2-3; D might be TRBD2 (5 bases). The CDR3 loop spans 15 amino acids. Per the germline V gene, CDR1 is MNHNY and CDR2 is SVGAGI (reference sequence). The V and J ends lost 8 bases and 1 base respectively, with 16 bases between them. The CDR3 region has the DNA TGTGCCAGCGCGTCGGTGAGGGCCCGCACAGATACGCAGTATTTT. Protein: CASASVRARTDTQYF.

CDR3 bases: TGTGCCAGCAACCCAGACCGGGACAGGGTCAGGTCACCCCTCCACTTT. Protein product: CASNPDRDRVRSPLHF. The chain carries TRBV7-2 and TRBJ1-6; 9 positions match TRBD1. The CDR3 is 16 amino acids. Germline V gene lookup returns CDR1 SGHTA and CDR2 FQGNSA. The ends lost 7 bases at V and 10 bases at J; junction bases unmatched: 14. Looking up the rest from reference TRBV7-2 and TRBJ1-6 gives the full variable domain: GAGVSQSPSNKVTEKGKDVELRCDPISGHTALYWYRQSLGQGLEFLIYFQGNSAPDKSGLPSDRFSAERTGGSVSTLTIQRTQQEDSAVYLCASNPDRDRVRSPLHFGNGTRLTVT.